This TCR beta chain comes out of a study of blood T cell repertoires in COVID-19. On the study more broadly: There were acute and convalescent COVID-19 samples, and they came from the United States, Italy and Spain. The cDNA or gDNA used as material had been derived from T cells, B-cell-depleted T cells, or PBMCs.

Authors' methods: Using reference gene primer amplification, nucleated cell counts were estimated. Method: immunoSEQ multiplex PCR; TCRdb's copy keeps in-frame clones and lacks some. V and J calls and clone size are given by that table; D and trimming were obtained from the DNA. The data show 250,000 to 300,000 clones, under 90% seen once. Germline V CDR1 and CDR2: SGHDT, YYEEEE. CDR3 size: 14 residues. The ends were cut back, 1 base at V and 4 bases at J, with 9 bases in the middle. A few counts support this clone. V gene TRBV5-6 combines with J gene TRBJ1-5, with D perhaps TRBD1 (6 bases). The receptor comes from a man in his fifties with acute or convalescent COVID-19. Sequencing used peripheral blood. In DNA form, the CDR3 reads TGTGCCAGCAGCTTGTGGCAGGGGAATCAGCCCCAGCATTTT. This sequence encodes CASSLWQGNQPQHF.